This T cell receptor beta chain was retrieved from a study of early T cells in non-severe SARS-CoV-2 infection. This clonotype came up many times. In TCRdb, the 5' RACE reads were re-called with MiXCR into one record per CDR3 protein. The sample lists more than 60,000 distinct CDR3 sequences; 13% were seen once. CDR3 length: 14 residues. Germline V gene sequence: CDR1 SQVTM, CDR2 ANQGSEA. The ends were cut back, 6 bases at V and 3 bases at J, with 15 bases in the middle. The rearrangement uses TRBV29-1 and TRBJ2-1, with D hard to call. The TCR was taken from an adult who was a healthcare worker with PCR-confirmed SARS-CoV-2 infection or an uninfected control (not recorded which). Sequences were obtained from whole blood. The chain's CDR3 is CSVTYGFNYNEQFF. The DNA of the CDR3 is TGCAGCGTCACTTACGGGTTCAACTACAATGAGCAGTTCTTC.